These 13 T cell receptor beta chains share one sample of origin, sequenced in a study of blood T cells in healthy people across ages. A second PCR of about 7 to 11 cycles used a sample-barcoded 5' primer and a J-beta primer mix. TCRdb reanalysed the 5' RACE reads using MiXCR and keeps one entry per CDR3 protein. The sample has 600,000 or so distinct CDR3 sequences, around 21% seen once. Sequencing was performed on blood. These receptors were collected from a man in his 70s in good health.

V usage is TRBV20-1 and J usage is TRBJ1-2; D remains unclear. V dropped 1 base and J dropped 3 bases, with 9 bases sitting between them. Germline V gives CDR1 DFQATT, CDR2 SNEGSKA (reference sequence). CDR3 size: 13 residues. The CDR3 nucleotides read TGCAGTGCTAGAGGCGCGGCGGACTATGGCTACACCTTC. Translating it yields CSARGAADYGYTF.

A few counts support this clonotype. This rearrangement joins TRBV3-1 to TRBJ2-2; 7 bases align to TRBD2. CDR1 and CDR2 from the germline V gene are LGHDT and YNNKEL (reference sequence). The ends lost 4 bases at V and 4 bases at J; junction bases unmatched: 3. This CDR3 contains 14 residues. The CDR3 is CASSRGSGTGELFF. The DNA of the CDR3 is TGTGCCAGCAGCCGCGGGAGTGGCACCGGGGAGCTGTTTTTT.

This clonotype was counted a few times. The chain has TRBV6-6 and TRBJ2-1, with a tentative D call TRBD2 (6 bases). The better agreement between TRBJ2-7 and the DNA end casts doubt on the J call. CDR1 is MNHNY and CDR2 is SVGAGI in the germline V gene (reference sequence). This CDR3 spans 14 amino acids. The CDR3 region has the DNA TGTGCCAGCACCCGGGACGGGGGATCACACGAGCAGTACTTC. Translation gives CASTRDGGSHEQYF.

Notes on this clonotype: This is likely a read error, given that the CDR3 carries no conserved phenylalanine or tryptophan at its end. This chain joins TRBV24-1 and TRBJ2-1; 7 bases match TRBD1. Looked up from germline, CDR1 is KGHDR and CDR2 is SFDVKD. The CDR3 covers 13 residues. The ends lost 6 bases at V and 5 bases at J; junction bases unmatched: 3. CDR3 loop: CATSPGQNNEQFS. The CDR3 DNA follows: TGTGCCACCAGTCCGGGACAGAACAATGAGCAGTTCTCC.

This clonotype was seen a few times. The rearrangement uses TRBV27 and TRBJ2-5; unclear D gene. The J call may be faulty, since TRBJ2-7 better matches the DNA end. The CDR3 contains 13 residues. Germline V lookup: CDR1 MNHEY, CDR2 SMNVEV (reference sequence). CDR3: CASRRTEIYEQYF. The CDR3 DNA follows: TGTGCCAGCAGACGGACCGAGATCTACGAGCAGTACTTC.

This clonotype was seen only a few times. The CDR3 is CASSLELATYNEQFF. CDR3 nucleotide sequence: TGTGCCAGCAGTTTAGAACTAGCAACCTACAATGAGCAGTTCTTC. This rearrangement joins TRBV28 to TRBJ2-1, with TRBD2 as a possible D gene (6 bases). The CDR3 length is 15 residues. With 2 bases removed from V and 2 bases from J, the gap between germline ends came to 10 bases. Per germline, CDR1 MDHEN and CDR2 SYDVKM.

The chain is built from TRBV19 and TRBJ2-5; D remains unclear. Trimming cost V 6 bases and J 0 bases, with 11 bases left between them. CDR1 and CDR2 from the germline V gene are LNHDA and SQIVND (reference sequence). The CDR3 is 14 amino acids. The CDR3 DNA sequence: TGTGCCAGTAGGGCCTGGGCAGACCAAGAGACCCAGTACTTC. Amino acid sequence: CASRAWADQETQYF.

This clonotype was seen repeatedly, ten times or more. The junction and the germline gene differ at one end; a read error may be behind it. The CDR3 sequence: CASSKSSGVISNF. The CDR3 nucleotides read TGTGCCAGCAGCAAGTCCTCAGGGGTAATTAGCAACTTC. The V call is TRBV7-2, the J call TRBJ2-7; a possible D gene is TRBD1 (6 bases). Germline V gene data show CDR1 as SGHTA and CDR2 as FQGNSA. The CDR3 spans 13 residues. The full variable domain, rest sourced from reference TRBV7-2 and TRBJ2-7, is GAGVSQSPSNKVTEKGKDVELRCDPISGHTALYWYRQSLGQGLEFLIYFQGNSAPDKSGLPSDRFSAERTGGSVSTLTIQRTQQEDSAVYLCASSKSSGVISNFGPGTRLTVT.

The genes are TRBV10-2 and TRBJ2-1, with 11 nucleotides matching TRBD2. TRBJ2-5 matches the DNA end more closely, so the J call is doubtful. This CDR3 comprises 14 residues. Germline-derived CDR1 and CDR2 are WSHSY and SAAADI. CDR3 in amino acids: CASRGTSGPNRQYF. The CDR3 coding sequence is TGCGCCAGCAGGGGGACTAGCGGCCCCAATCGCCAGTACTTC.

This clonotype was counted a few times. The chain carries TRBV27 and TRBJ2-5; 11 positions agree with TRBD1. This CDR3 is built from 17 residues. V gave up 3 bases and J gave up 5 bases; unmatched junction bases: 11. Per germline, CDR1 MNHEY and CDR2 SMNVEV (reference sequence). In DNA form, the CDR3 reads TGTGCCAGCAGTTTCTTATTTGGGACAGGGGGAAATGAGACCCAGTACTTC. Amino acids: CASSFLFGTGGNETQYF.

The sample holds a few counts of this clonotype. The chain uses TRBV21-1 and TRBJ2-4; TRBD1, the table's D call, was not compared with the DNA. TRBV21-1 is reported as a pseudogene. The CDR3 loop spans 17 amino acids. CDR3 nucleotide sequence: TGTGCCAGCAGCAAAGGCCGAAACCGGACAGGAAAAAACATTCAGTACTTC. As protein: CASSKGRNRTGKNIQYF.

Regarding this clonotype: One end of the junction is discordant with germline, which a read error may explain. The chain is built from TRBV20-1 and TRBJ2-4; D is unclear. This CDR3 is built from 10 residues. The V gene's germline CDR1 is DFQATT and CDR2 SNEGSKA (reference sequence). This CDR3 is CSAPSGIQHF. The CDR3 DNA reads as TGCAGTGCCCCCTCTGGCATTCAGCACTTC.

This clonotype was seen more than once but under ten times. This chain uses TRBV5-1 with TRBJ2-6; weak D call: TRBD1 (7 bases). Germline assignment: CDR1 SGHRS and CDR2 YFSETQ. Trimming removed 1 base at V and 2 bases at J, with 13 bases between. The CDR3 loop spans 17 amino acids. This CDR3 is CASSLSEGATGANVLTF. The CDR3 DNA follows: TGCGCCAGCAGCTTGTCGGAGGGGGCAACTGGGGCCAACGTCCTGACTTTC.